These 18 T cell receptor beta chains originate from one sample sequenced in a study of blood T cell repertoires in COVID-19. TCRdb's table, derived via immunoSEQ multiplex PCR, lists solely in-frame clones and lacks some. The data contain 270,000 or so clones, 81% of them singletons. The specimen sequenced was peripheral blood. These TCRs come from a woman aged 60 to 75 with active or convalescent COVID-19.

The chain has TRBV9 and TRBJ1-1; D not certain. CDR3 length: 14 residues. Germline lookup yields CDR1 SGDLS and CDR2 YYNGEE. V lost 0 bases and J 4 bases, leaving 10 bases between the germline ends. CDR3 sequence (DNA): TGTGCCAGCAGCGTAGTTTTGGAGGGCACTGAAGCTTTCTTT. Encoded protein: CASSVVLEGTEAFF.

The V gene is TRBV24-1, the J gene TRBJ2-2; 8 bases fit TRBD1. Trimming took 8 bases from V and 0 from J; bases not matched to a gene: 7. The germline V gene has CDR1 KGHDR and CDR2 SFDVKD. This CDR3 has 16 amino acids. In DNA, the CDR3 is TGTGCCACCAATGAACAGGGGGAAGCGAACACCGGGGAGCTGTTTTTT. It specifies CATNEQGEANTGELFF.

The J gene is TRBJ2-3, the V gene TRBV4-2; 7 nucleotides match TRBD2. Trimming took 2 bases from V and 3 from J; bases not matched to a gene: 11. Germline lookup yields CDR1 LGHNA and CDR2 YNFKEQ. This CDR3 has 17 residues. The CDR3: CASSQPLSAGPTDTQYF. Written as DNA, the CDR3 is TGTGCCAGCAGCCAACCCCTTTCAGCGGGGCCGACAGATACGCAGTATTTT.

The chain couples TRBV24-1 to TRBJ1-2, with D uncertain. Trimming took off 3 bases at V and 4 bases at J, with 17 bases between the two ends. The germline gives CDR1 KGHDR, CDR2 SFDVKD. This CDR3 region has 16 residues. The CDR3 sequence is CATSDIYNGVGYGYTF. CDR3 bases: TGTGCCACCAGTGATATATATAACGGGGTGGGCTATGGCTACACCTTC.

J is TRBJ2-7 and V is TRBV5-1; 7 positions match TRBD2. The germline V gene encodes CDR1 SGHRS and CDR2 YFSETQ. V dropped 4 bases and J dropped 5; count of bases not matched to a gene: 9. The CDR3 covers 14 residues. The CDR3 reads CASSPERGGHEQYF. CDR3 nucleotides: TGCGCCAGCAGCCCCGAGCGGGGAGGTCACGAGCAGTACTTC.

This clone was observed a handful of times. This chain uses TRBV4-1 with TRBJ2-7; D is possibly TRBD2 (6 bases). Trimming took 4 bases from V and 4 from J, leaving 14 bases between them. Per germline, CDR1 MGHRA and CDR2 YSYEKL. The CDR3 runs 14 residues. The CDR3 DNA is TGCGCCAGCAGCCCCTGGGGGGAGTCGTACGAGCAGTACTTC. Protein sequence: CASSPWGESYEQYF.

As DNA, the CDR3 is TGTGCCAGCAGCTTCCTAGCGGGGGGGTACCGTGGGCCCCAAGAGACCCAGTACTTC. This gives the protein CASSFLAGGYRGPQETQYF. The genes are TRBV7-2 and TRBJ2-5, with 12 bases identical to TRBD2. Germline V gives CDR1 SGHTA, CDR2 FQGNSA. The CDR3 runs 19 residues. Unmatched junction bases numbered 12, after V lost 3 bases and J lost 1 base.

The chain joins TRBV27 to TRBJ1-1, with no clear D. In germline, CDR1 is MNHEY, CDR2 SMNVEV (reference sequence). The ends were cut back, 4 bases at V and 1 base at J, with 10 bases in the middle. The CDR3 loop spans 14 amino acids. CDR3 amino acids: CASSSLTGNTEAFF. CDR3 DNA: TGTGCCAGCAGTTCCCTTACGGGGAACACTGAAGCTTTCTTT.

This clone was seen at least ten times. This chain links TRBV4-3 with TRBJ1-5; TRBD1 agrees at 8 bases. This CDR3 contains 15 residues. Trimming cost V 0 bases and J 5 bases; bases outside gene matches: 3. Per the germline V gene, CDR1 is LGHNA and CDR2 is YSLEER. The CDR3 region is CASSQDYRGYQPQHF. CDR3 bases: TGCGCCAGCAGCCAAGACTACAGGGGGTATCAGCCCCAGCATTTT.

The chain recombines TRBV7-2 with TRBJ2-7, with D possibly TRBD1 on 5 matching bases. The V and J ends lost 1 base and 2 bases respectively, with 21 bases between them. The CDR3 totals 18 residues. The germline gives CDR1 SGHTA, CDR2 FQGNSA. Here the CDR3 DNA reads TGTGCCAGCAGCTTAGTCGGCGTGGGTGCAGGGCTGACCTACGAGCAGTACTTC. As protein: CASSLVGVGAGLTYEQYF.

The chain combines TRBV30 with TRBJ2-1, with 8 nucleotides matching TRBD1. Germline CDR1 GTSNPN, CDR2 SVGIG (reference sequence). This CDR3 contains 14 residues. The trim removed 8 bases at V and 0 bases at J, leaving 6 bases unmatched. The CDR3, as DNA: TGTGCCGCGAACAGGGGGAACTCCTACAATGAGCAGTTCTTC. Its translation is CAANRGNSYNEQFF.

The chain is built from TRBV6-5 and TRBJ2-2, with D perhaps TRBD1 (6 bases). V dropped 6 bases and J dropped 6 bases, with 14 bases sitting between them. The V gene's germline CDR1 is MNHEY and CDR2 SVGAGI. The CDR3 is 14 residues long. The CDR3 reads CASRTRGGPGELFF. In DNA form, the CDR3 reads TGTGCCAGCAGAACCCGTGGGGGCCCCGGGGAGCTGTTTTTT.

This chain uses TRBV15 with TRBJ2-5; 7 bases agree with TRBD2. CDR3 length equals 16 residues. The germline V gene encodes CDR1 LNHNV and CDR2 YYDKDF (reference sequence). V lost 0 bases and J lost 0; bases outside the gene matches: 4. CDR3 nucleotides: TGTGCCACCAGCAGAGACCCGGGGGGACACCAAGAGACCCAGTACTTC. Encoded protein: CATSRDPGGHQETQYF.

The chain is built from TRBV7-3 and TRBJ2-1; 10 bases map to TRBD2. CDR1 is SGHTA and CDR2 is FQGTGA in the germline V gene. V gave up 4 bases and J gave up 3 bases; unmatched junction bases: 9. CDR3 length: 17 amino acids. CDR3 region: CASSSQKAGGRYNEQFF. The CDR3 bases are TGTGCCAGCAGCTCTCAGAAAGCGGGGGGGCGCTACAATGAGCAGTTCTTC.

J is TRBJ2-4 and V is TRBV10-3, with 7 bases lining up with TRBD2. V was pared by 3 bases and J by 9 bases, with 8 bases of the junction left unmatched. This CDR3 is built from 14 residues. Germline V gives CDR1 ENHRY, CDR2 SYGVKD. CDR3 protein: CAISDEGGLGIQYF. The CDR3 DNA reads TGTGCCATCAGTGATGAGGGAGGGTTGGGCATTCAGTACTTC.

The V call is TRBV15, the J call TRBJ2-5; D not certain. The germline V gene encodes CDR1 LNHNV and CDR2 YYDKDF (reference sequence). The length of the CDR3 is 15 residues. Trimming stripped 0 bases from V and 1 base from J, with 9 bases between. CDR3: CATSRDNSLQETQYF. The DNA of the CDR3 is TGTGCCACCAGCAGAGATAACAGTCTCCAAGAGACCCAGTACTTC.

V gene TRBV3-1 (or the pseudogene TRBV3-2) combines with J gene TRBJ2-1; 9 nucleotides align to TRBD2. The J segment lost 4 bases and the V segment lost 0 bases, leaving 4 bases of the junction unmatched. CDR1 and CDR2 from the germline V gene are LGHDT and YNNKEL (reference sequence). The CDR3 runs 16 residues. The DNA of the CDR3 is TGTGCCAGCAGCCAAGACCCTAGCGGGGTTTACAATGAGCAGTTCTTC. It specifies CASSQDPSGVYNEQFF.

The rearrangement uses TRBV5-1 and TRBJ1-1, with a possible D match to TRBD1 (6 bases). The germline V and J ends were trimmed by 3 bases and 4 bases, with 31 bases remaining between them. The CDR3 spans 20 residues. Germline-derived CDR1 and CDR2 are SGHRS and YFSETQ. The CDR3 DNA follows: TGCGCCAGCAGCTCTAGACAAAAGGGGGTGCTTGGTGGACTGGCCACTGAAGCTTTCTTT. This gives the protein CASSSRQKGVLGGLATEAFF.